Listed below are T cell receptor beta chains from one sample, sequenced in a study of Graves' ophthalmopathy and Graves' hyperthyroidism. TCRdb reanalysed the multiplex PCR reads using MiXCR and keeps one entry per CDR3 protein. There are a few hundred thousand distinct CDR3 sequences in the sample; 17% occur only once, and 12% lies in the top ten. The specimen was peripheral blood. All receptors derive from an adult man with Graves' ophthalmopathy. The CDR3 runs from the conserved cysteine through the conserved F or W. The order of the fields is V gene, J gene, clone size, D gene, CDR3 DNA, CDR3 protein. D genes are given only for firm matches. For some rows the clone size is stated as once, few or many, or as a class when expanded; others skip it.

TRBV18	TRBJ1-1	many	.	TGTGCCAGCTCACCGACCCAAGCGGACGCGACTGAAGCTTTCTTT	CASSPTQADATEAFF
TRBV6-2/TRBV6-3	TRBJ1-2	many	TRBD1	TGTGCCAGCAGTCGGACAGGGGCGCGGAACTATGGCTACACCTTC	CASSRTGARNYGYTF
TRBV20-1	TRBJ1-2	many	.	TGCAGTGCGAGTCGACAGGACTATGGCTACACCTTC	CSASRQDYGYTF
TRBV27	TRBJ2-5	many	.	TGTGCCAGCAGCCCTACCTACGCGGAAGAGACCCAGTACTTC	CASSPTYAEETQYF
TRBV6-1	TRBJ2-7	many	.	TGTGCCAGCATAACAGGGACTACAACCTACGAGCAGTACTTC	CASITGTTTYEQYF
TRBV27	TRBJ2-2	many	.	TGTGCCAGCAGTTCTAGTCCTGCCGGGGAGCTGTTTTTT	CASSSSPAGELFF
TRBV2	TRBJ2-2	many	.	TGTGCCAGCAGTGGTTCAGGGGATGCTCTCCCCGGGGAGCTGTTTTTT	CASSGSGDALPGELFF
TRBV4-1	TRBJ2-7	many	.	TGCGCCAGCAGCCAAGTAGTTGGGTGGGGGAGCTCCTACGAGCAGTACTTC	CASSQVVGWGSSYEQYF
TRBV4-1	TRBJ2-7	few	.	TGCGCCAGCAGCCAGGGGCCGACACCGGCCTACGAGCAGTACTTC	CASSQGPTPAYEQYF
TRBV6-5	TRBJ1-6	many	.	TGTGCCAGCAGAACTCTATCGGGTGTCACCTATAATTCACCCCTCCACTTT	CASRTLSGVTYNSPLHF
TRBV12-3/TRBV12-4	TRBJ2-7	many	TRBD1	TGTGCCAGCAGTTCCCTCCACAGGGGGACCTACGAGCAGTACTTC	CASSSLHRGTYEQYF
TRBV18	TRBJ2-7	few	.	TGTGCCAGCTCATTTCTGGGCCCGGAACAATCCGAGCAGTACTTC	CASSFLGPEQSEQYF
TRBV10-3	TRBJ2-5	many	.	TGTGCCATCAGTGACGGGGACGTCGAGACCCAGTACTTC	CAISDGDVETQYF
TRBV6-6	TRBJ1-1	many	.	TGTGCCAGCAGAGTCGCAAGGTACACTGAAGCTTTCTTT	CASRVARYTEAFF
TRBV29-1	TRBJ2-5	many	.	TGCAGCGTTGAGGTCAGCCCGGTGACCCAGTACTTC	CSVEVSPVTQYF
TRBV2	TRBJ2-7	many	.	TGTGCCAGCAGTGAATGGGCAGGCGACACCTACGAGCAGTACTTC	CASSEWAGDTYEQYF
TRBV24-1	TRBJ1-2	many	.	TGTGCCACCAGTGGCAGAGTAGGAGGCTACACCTTC	CATSGRVGGYTF
TRBV27	TRBJ1-3	many	.	TGTGGCGGAAACACCATATATTTT	CGGNTIYF
TRBV7-2	TRBJ1-1	many	.	TGTGCCAGCAGATCTACAGCGAACACTGAAGCTTTCTTT	CASRSTANTEAFF
TRBV28	TRBJ2-7	many	TRBD1	TGTGCCAGCAGCTCCGTCGGACAGGGGGTGCCCTACGAGCAGTACTTC	CASSSVGQGVPYEQYF
TRBV6-1	TRBJ1-1	.	.	TGTGCCAGCAGTGAACCGGGATGGGGTGGCACTGAAGCTTTCTTT	CASSEPGWGGTEAFF
TRBV6-5	TRBJ1-2	many	TRBD1	TGTGCCAGCAGCGCAGGGGGCACTGGCTACACCTTC	CASSAGGTGYTF
TRBV4-1	TRBJ2-7	many	.	TGCGCCAGCAGCCAAGATCAGGCTTACTACGAGCAGTACTTC	CASSQDQAYYEQYF
TRBV27	TRBJ1-1	many	.	TGTGCCAGCAGTTTTCGGCCGGGGATGAGCACTGAAGCTTTCTTT	CASSFRPGMSTEAFF
TRBV28	TRBJ2-7	.	.	TGTGCCAGCAGTTTGCGGGTAGGCCTAACCTACGAGCAGTACTTC	CASSLRVGLTYEQYF
TRBV19	TRBJ2-5	many	.	TGTGCCAGTAGCCTCGAGTACCACCCCCAAGAGACCCAGTACTTC	CASSLEYHPQETQYF
TRBV9	TRBJ1-6	many	TRBD1	TGTGCCAGCAGCGTAGCTGGGACAGGGACGTCACCCCTCCACTTT	CASSVAGTGTSPLHF
TRBV20-1	TRBJ2-7	.	.	TGCAGTGCTAGAGATGTGACAGGAGACTACGAGCAGTACTTC	CSARDVTGDYEQYF
TRBV12-3/TRBV12-4	TRBJ1-6	many	TRBD1	TGTGCCTGTAAGACGACAGGGAAGGATAATTCACCCCTCCACTTT	CACKTTGKDNSPLHF
TRBV20-1	TRBJ2-7	many	TRBD2	TGCAGTGCTAGGGAGACACTAGCGGGGGGCTACGAGCAGTACTTC	CSARETLAGGYEQYF
TRBV9	TRBJ2-5	many	.	TGTGCCAGCAGTTTGAGTGACCAAGAGACCCAGTACTTC	CASSLSDQETQYF
TRBV6-2/TRBV6-3	TRBJ2-7	many	.	TGTGCCAGCAGTTACACTCCTACAGGGCCTTCCTACGAGCAGTACTTC	CASSYTPTGPSYEQYF
TRBV20-1	TRBJ2-2	many	TRBD2	TGCAGTGCTAGGCTCCTAGTGACTAGCGGGAGAGACACCGGGGAGCTGTTTTTT	CSARLLVTSGRDTGELFF
TRBV6-2/TRBV6-3	TRBJ2-5	.	TRBD1	TGTGCCAGCAGTTCGTACAGGACAGGGGAAGAGACCCAGTACTTC	CASSSYRTGEETQYF
TRBV6-1	TRBJ2-7	many	.	TGTGCCAGCACCGGGGCGAGGAACGAGCAGTACTTC	CASTGARNEQYF
TRBV14	TRBJ2-7	many	TRBD2	TGTGCCAGCAGCCATCTAGCGGGAGCCGAGCAGTACTTC	CASSHLAGAEQYF
TRBV7-8	TRBJ1-1	many	.	TGTGCCAGCAGCTTTGTCCAGGGCACTGAAGCTTTCTTT	CASSFVQGTEAFF
TRBV7-8	TRBJ2-7	many	.	TGTGCCAGCAGCCGACCCGGAGGGTACCTCGGGGAGCAGTACTTC	CASSRPGGYLGEQYF
TRBV6-2/TRBV6-3	TRBJ2-5	many	TRBD1	TGTGCCAGCAGCTCAATATGGACAGGGGGCGAGACCCAGTACTTC	CASSSIWTGGETQYF
TRBV19	TRBJ1-1	many	TRBD1	TGTGCCAGTAGCCCTCAGGGGGCGGGAAAAGCTTTCTTT	CASSPQGAGKAFF
TRBV18	TRBJ2-7	.	.	TGTGCCAGCTCAACGAACACCGCCGCTACCTACGAGCAGTACTTC	CASSTNTAATYEQYF
TRBV28	TRBJ2-7	few	.	TGTGCCAGCAGTTCCCTGGAGCAGCAGTACTTC	CASSSLEQQYF
TRBV5-1	TRBJ2-7	many	TRBD1	TGCGCCAGCAGCTTCAACACTGGACAGGGGGTATCCTACGAGCAGTACTTC	CASSFNTGQGVSYEQYF
TRBV4-1	TRBJ1-5	.	.	TGCGCCAGCAGCCAAACTCAGGGTAGCAATCAGCCCCAGCATTTT	CASSQTQGSNQPQHF
TRBV27	TRBJ2-5	many	.	TGTGCCAGCAGTTTTACAGGCCAAGAGACCCAGTACTTC	CASSFTGQETQYF
TRBV19	TRBJ2-7	many	.	TGTGCCAGTGCGATTCTTGGGACCTCATACGAGCAGTACTTC	CASAILGTSYEQYF
TRBV9	TRBJ2-5	once	.	TGTGCCAGCAGCGTACAATCCTCGGGGACGGAGACCCAGTACTTC	CASSVQSSGTETQYF
TRBV6-2/TRBV6-3	TRBJ2-2	many	.	TGTGCCAGCAGTTGGTCATCGGGGGACACCGGGGAGCTGTTTTTT	CASSWSSGDTGELFF
TRBV20-1	TRBJ2-5	many	.	TGCAGTGCCACCGCACTAGCCTCCGTGGGGACCCAGTACTTC	CSATALASVGTQYF
TRBV7-6	TRBJ2-5	many	.	TGTGCCAGCAGCTTCGTGGGCCAAGGCCAAGAGACCCAGTACTTC	CASSFVGQGQETQYF
TRBV7-8	TRBJ2-5	.	.	TGTGCCAGCACAGACGGGAGCAAGACCCAGTACTTC	CASTDGSKTQYF
TRBV4-2	TRBJ2-7	few	TRBD1	TGTGCCAGCAGCCCACAAACGACAGGGGGGTATTCCTACGAGCAGTACTTC	CASSPQTTGGYSYEQYF
TRBV5-1	TRBJ2-7	.	.	TGCGCCAGCAGCTCCGGCATGGACATCTCCTACGAGCAGTACTTC	CASSSGMDISYEQYF
TRBV20-1	TRBJ2-7	many	.	TGCAGTGCCCGGAGAGGTCCCGGGACGCGGAACGAGCAGTACTTC	CSARRGPGTRNEQYF
TRBV5-8	TRBJ1-5	many	TRBD1	TGTGCCAGCAGCGGAGGGTCAGGGGGGCACCAGCCCCAGCATTTT	CASSGGSGGHQPQHF
TRBV27	TRBJ1-2	.	TRBD1	TGTGCCAGCAGTTTAACGGGACAGGGGCCCTATGGCTACACCTTC	CASSLTGQGPYGYTF
TRBV7-2	TRBJ1-1	.	.	TGTGCCAGCAGCCCGGTACGACGCAAAAACACTGAAGCTTTCTTT	CASSPVRRKNTEAFF